Below are 17 T cell receptor beta chains sequenced from a single sample in a study of T cell responses to AZD1222 COVID-19 vaccine. The assay was immunoSEQ multiplex PCR, and TCRdb's table has in-frame clones only and misses some. This table holds about 130,000 clones, less than 90% found once. The input for sequencing was peripheral blood, taken on day 0 of AZD1222 vaccination. The receptors were gathered from an adult in good health.

The chain recombines TRBV11-2 with TRBJ1-2; no reliable D call. The CDR3 consists of 14 residues. The V gene's germline CDR1 is SGHAT and CDR2 FQNNGV. V was cut by 0 bases and J by 4 bases, with 9 bases left in between. Written as DNA, the CDR3 is TGTGCCAGCAGCTTAGATATGAGCAGCTATGGCTACACCTTC. It codes for CASSLDMSSYGYTF. The whole variable domain, remainder taken from reference TRBV11-2 and TRBJ1-2, is EAGVAQSPRYKIIEKRQSVAFWCNPISGHATLYWYQQILGQGPKLLIQFQNNGVVDDSQLPKDRFSAERLKGVDSTLKIQPAKLEDSAVYLCASSLDMSSYGYTFGSGTRLTVV.

The chain is built from TRBV5-1 and TRBJ2-3; D is unclear. The CDR3 totals 15 residues. Between the trimmed V and J ends, which lost 0 bases and 0 bases, there was a span of 8 bases. CDR1 and CDR2 from the germline V gene are SGHRS and YFSETQ. The chain's CDR3 is CASSLGDPSTDTQYF. CDR3 nucleotide sequence: TGCGCCAGCAGCTTGGGAGACCCTAGCACAGATACGCAGTATTTT. The full variable domain, in which reference TRBV5-1 and TRBJ2-3 provide the parts outside the CDR3, is KAGVTQTPRYLIKTRGQQVTLSCSPISGHRSVSWYQQTPGQGLQFLFEYFSETQRNKGNFPGRFSGRQFSNSRSEMNVSTLELGDSALYLCASSLGDPSTDTQYFGPGTRLTVL.

The chain joins TRBV5-4 to TRBJ2-2; D may correspond to TRBD1 or TRBD2 (5 bases each). This CDR3 is 15 amino acids long. The germline V gene encodes CDR1 SGHNT and CDR2 YYREEE (reference sequence). V was clipped by 4 bases and J by 6 bases, with 16 bases between them. The DNA of the CDR3 is TGTGCCAGCAGCCCCGGGGCTAGATTATCCGGGGAGCTGTTTTTT. Residues: CASSPGARLSGELFF.

The chain joins TRBV7-8 to TRBJ2-7; 7 nucleotides agree with TRBD1. Germline V gene sequence: CDR1 SGHVS, CDR2 FQNEAQ. The V segment lost 1 base and the J segment 3 bases; nucleotides outside the gene matches: 3. The CDR3 is 14 residues long. CDR3 loop: CASSLVPGGYEQYF. CDR3 nucleotide sequence: TGTGCCAGCAGCTTAGTTCCAGGGGGCTACGAGCAGTACTTC.

The chain joins TRBV7-9 to TRBJ2-3; 9 bases match TRBD2. After removal of 8 bases from V and 3 bases from J, the junction contained 6 bases not matched to a gene. The V gene's germline CDR1 is SEHNR and CDR2 FQNEAQ (reference sequence). The CDR3 loop spans 14 amino acids. CDR3 coding DNA: TGTGCCAGCCTTCTAGCGGGGAGGACAGATACGCAGTATTTT. Its translation: CASLLAGRTDTQYF.

The chain has TRBV10-1 and TRBJ2-4; D call uncertain. This CDR3 comprises 12 residues. Germline loops: CDR1 WNHNN, CDR2 SYGVQD (reference sequence). The ends were cut back, 9 bases at V and 6 bases at J, with 12 bases in the middle. The CDR3 reads CASAFLLNIQYF. In nucleotides, the CDR3 is TGCGCCAGTGCCTTCCTGTTAAACATTCAGTACTTC.

The chain combines TRBV12-3 or TRBV12-4 with TRBJ1-1; D uncertain. CDR3 length: 13 amino acids. The V gene lost 5 bases and the J gene lost 1 base, with 8 bases spanning the gap. This CDR3 is CASSLDGNTEAFF. In DNA form, the CDR3 reads TGTGCCAGCAGTCTGGACGGGAACACTGAAGCTTTCTTT.

The V call is TRBV13, the J call TRBJ2-7, with D possibly being TRBD1 or TRBD2 (6 bases each). The V and J ends lost 5 bases and 0 bases respectively, with 11 bases between them. Germline values: CDR1 PRHDT, CDR2 FYEKMQ (reference sequence). The CDR3 length is 14 residues. CDR3 protein: CASSLGGHSYEQYF. CDR3 DNA sequence: TGTGCCAGCAGCCTCGGGGGCCACTCCTACGAGCAGTACTTC.

V gene TRBV28 combines with J gene TRBJ1-2; D unclear. The V gene lost 5 bases and the J gene lost 0 bases, with 16 bases spanning the gap. The CDR3 runs 16 residues. Germline V lookup: CDR1 MDHEN, CDR2 SYDVKM. Here the CDR3 reads CASSRTTSEANYGYTF. The CDR3 coding sequence is TGTGCCAGCAGTCGAACAACAAGTGAGGCTAACTATGGCTACACCTTC.

This clone showed up just a few times. The V call is TRBV25-1, the J call TRBJ2-1, with D tentatively TRBD1 or TRBD2 (5 bases each). V dropped 3 bases and J dropped 7 bases, with 25 bases sitting between them. The CDR3 has 18 residues. The germline V gene encodes CDR1 MGHDK and CDR2 SYGVNS. The CDR3 spells CASSEKHDWDVDWNEQFF. The CDR3 nucleotides read TGTGCCAGCAGTGAGAAGCACGATTGGGACGTCGATTGGAATGAGCAGTTCTTC. The variable domain in full, completed from reference TRBV25-1 and TRBJ2-1, reads EADIYQTPRYLVIGTGKKITLECSQTMGHDKMYWYQQDPGMELHLIHYSYGVNSTEKGDLSSESTVSRIRTEHFPLTLESARPSHTSQYLCASSEKHDWDVDWNEQFFGPGTRLTVL.

This chain uses TRBV9 with TRBJ2-7; 7 nucleotides agree with TRBD1. Germline V gives CDR1 SGDLS, CDR2 YYNGEE. V shed 3 bases and J 3 bases; nucleotides not matched to a gene: 9. The CDR3 is 15 residues long. The CDR3 DNA reads TGTGCCAGCAGCGCGTCGACAGGGCCTGGCTACGAGCAGTACTTC. Its protein is CASSASTGPGYEQYF.

The chain joins TRBV6-6 to TRBJ2-7; 10 bases agree with TRBD1. The CDR3 runs to 12 residues. Germline trimming cut 6 bases from V and 7 bases from J; bases unmatched to any gene: 3. Germline V gene lookup returns CDR1 MNHNY and CDR2 SVGAGI (reference sequence). In DNA, the CDR3 is TGTGCCAGCAGCCAGGACAGGGGGGAGCAGTACTTC. It codes for CASSQDRGEQYF.

There are a few counts of this clone. The V and J genes are TRBV30 and TRBJ2-7; the match to TRBD1 covers 8 bases. This CDR3 comprises 14 residues. After removal of 5 bases from V and 5 bases from J, the junction contained 11 bases not matched to a gene. Germline-derived CDR1 and CDR2 are GTSNPN and SVGIG (reference sequence). The DNA for the CDR3 is TGTGCCTGGCTCACCCAGGGGGCGCGTCACGAGCAGTACTTC. The encoded protein is CAWLTQGARHEQYF.

This clone occurred once. The chain joins TRBV27 to TRBJ2-3; a possible D gene is TRBD2 (6 bases). CDR3 size: 16 residues. Looked up from germline, CDR1 is MNHEY and CDR2 is SMNVEV (reference sequence). V shed 1 base and J shed 2 bases, with 13 bases lying between them. CDR3 loop: CASSLYLASVTDTQYF. Written as DNA, the CDR3 is TGTGCCAGCAGTTTATATCTAGCGAGCGTCACAGATACGCAGTATTTT.

The chain employs TRBV27 and TRBJ1-6; the D is unclear. CDR1 MNHEY and CDR2 SMNVEV come from the germline V gene (reference sequence). The CDR3 spans 13 residues. Trimming removed 1 base from V and 8 bases from J, with 6 bases in between. CDR3 DNA: TGTGCCAGCAGTTTATATCGGGATTCACCCCTCCACTTT. It yields the protein CASSLYRDSPLHF.

The chain recombines TRBV6-1 with TRBJ2-1; TRBD2 aligns across 10 bases. Germline-derived CDR1 and CDR2 are MNHNS and SASEGT. The CDR3 runs 18 residues. With 2 bases clipped from V and 5 bases from J, the junction kept 12 bases outside the gene matches. For the CDR3, the DNA is TGTGCCAGCAGTGAACTCAGCGGGAGGGCCGATCGCGACAATGAGCAGTTCTTC. It encodes CASSELSGRADRDNEQFF.

The table lists this clone with a few counts. This chain links TRBV12-3 or TRBV12-4 with TRBJ2-7; D is unresolved. Trimming stripped 6 bases from V and 3 bases from J, with 12 bases between. The CDR3 is 13 residues long. CDR3 in amino acids: CASSPSAGYEQYF. As DNA, the CDR3 is TGTGCCAGCAGCCCCTCCGCAGGCTACGAGCAGTACTTC.